This entry is about one T cell receptor beta chain. Its specificity is not known. The data belong to a study of OX40 agonist ivuxolimab in advanced cancers. Study details: Hepatocellular carcinoma, melanoma, renal cell or head and neck cancer affected the dose-escalation patients. Study results and caveats: The CD4+ and CD8+ T cells in the blood had expanded clonally by week 6 at 0.1 to 3.0 mg/kg.

Looked up from germline, CDR1 is SGHTA and CDR2 is FQGTGA. This CDR3 is built from 15 residues. The ends lost 4 bases at V and 3 bases at J; junction bases unmatched: 6. Produced via immunoSEQ multiplex PCR; TCRdb's table is partial and in-frame only. The sample contains 55,000 to 75,000 clones, about nine tenths of which appear only once. The sequencing used CD4+ or CD8+ T cells sorted from blood, collected in a trial of the OX40 agonist ivuxolimab. The chain uses TRBV7-3 and TRBJ2-3; 8 bases line up with TRBD2. This TCR was recovered from an adult with an advanced solid tumor such as melanoma, head and neck, liver or kidney cancer. The CDR3 loop reads CASSYRGLVTDTQYF. CDR3 nucleotide sequence: TGTGCCAGCAGCTACCGGGGACTAGTAACAGATACGCAGTATTTT.